Shown below are 28 T cell receptor beta chains from a single sample sequenced in a study of cytomegalovirus exposure and HLA in healthy donors. Primers: 60 Vbeta forward and 13 Jbeta reverse. Some clones are missing from TCRdb's copy, which holds only in-frame ones; the method was immunoSEQ multiplex PCR. The sample has tens of thousands of clones, approximately 81% seen once; the top ten hold around a fifth. Sequencing was done on a sample of PBMCs. The receptors shown here come from a woman aged 25-40 years in good health and CMV-seropositive.

Written as DNA, the CDR3 is TGCAGCGTTATACAGGGCACAGATACGCAGTATTTT. This translates into CSVIQGTDTQYF. The rearrangement uses TRBV29-1 and TRBJ2-3; D possibly corresponds to TRBD1 (5 bases). V lost 5 bases and J 1 base, leaving 7 bases between the germline ends. CDR1 SQVTM and CDR2 ANQGSEA come from the germline V gene. The CDR3 consists of 12 residues.

The J gene is TRBJ2-1, the V gene TRBV6-5; 8 nucleotides align to TRBD2. The CDR3 has 13 residues. V lost 6 bases to trimming and J lost 10 bases; unmatched junction nucleotides: 8. Germline V lookup: CDR1 MNHEY, CDR2 SVGAGI. CDR3 region: CASSPREGWEQFF. The CDR3 DNA follows: TGTGCCAGCAGCCCTCGGGAGGGGTGGGAGCAGTTCTTC.

This chain uses TRBV28 with TRBJ1-2; D is unresolved. Deletions cut 6 bases from V and 4 bases from J, with 9 bases between. Germline-derived CDR1 and CDR2 are MDHEN and SYDVKM. This CDR3 is built from 12 residues. CDR3 nucleotides: TGTGCCAGCAGGTATAGCTTCTATGGCTACACCTTC. This sequence encodes CASRYSFYGYTF.

This clone was seen a single time. The chain has TRBV5-1 and TRBJ2-1; 8 nucleotides align to TRBD1. The CDR3 totals 13 residues. Germline-derived CDR1 and CDR2 are SGHRS and YFSETQ. Trimming took 2 bases from V and 9 from J; bases not matched to a gene: 4. CDR3 loop: CASSFGTGGEQFF. Here the CDR3 DNA reads TGCGCCAGCAGCTTTGGGACAGGAGGTGAGCAGTTCTTC.

V and J are TRBV4-2 and TRBJ2-3; D may be TRBD2 (5 bases). The germline V gene encodes CDR1 LGHNA and CDR2 YNFKEQ. This CDR3 has 11 residues. Trimming shortened V by 8 bases and J by 4 bases, and 7 bases separated the two germline ends. The DNA for the CDR3 is TGTGCCAGCCTAGCAGCAGATACGCAGTATTTT. The encoded protein is CASLAADTQYF.

CDR3 sequence reads: CASSQVGTSGSGELFF. The CDR3 coding sequence is TGTGCCAGCAGCCAAGTAGGCACTAGCGGGAGTGGGGAGCTGTTTTTT. The J gene is TRBJ2-2, the V gene TRBV4-2; 11 nucleotides line up with TRBD2. The V and J ends lost 1 base and 8 bases, in that order; junction bases with no gene match: 6. Germline values: CDR1 LGHNA, CDR2 YNFKEQ. CDR3 length: 16 amino acids.

The chain recombines TRBV4-3 with TRBJ1-1; 10 nucleotides align to TRBD1. The CDR3 has 15 amino acids. V gave up 4 bases and J gave up 3 bases; unmatched junction bases: 5. Germline V gene sequence: CDR1 LGHNA, CDR2 YSLEER. DNA for the CDR3: TGCGCCAGCAGCCCGGGAGACAGGGGGCACACTGAAGCTTTCTTT. This translates into CASSPGDRGHTEAFF.

CDR3 sequence: CASSIGTADYGYTF. The CDR3, as DNA: TGTGCCAGTAGTATAGGGACAGCTGACTATGGCTACACCTTC. The V and J genes are TRBV19 and TRBJ1-2, with TRBD1 as a possible D gene (6 bases). CDR3 size: 14 residues. Trimming left V 1 base short and J 3 bases short, with 9 bases between. CDR1 is LNHDA and CDR2 is SQIVND in the germline V gene (reference sequence).

Within the sample, this clone is medium-sized (0.01 to 0.1%). The chain links TRBV5-1 to TRBJ1-4; D possibly corresponds to TRBD1 (5 bases). The CDR3 is 11 amino acids. With 0 bases removed from V and 11 bases from J, the gap between germline ends came to 5 bases. Germline V gives CDR1 SGHRS, CDR2 YFSETQ. The CDR3 is CASSLEGKLFF. DNA for the CDR3: TGCGCCAGCAGCTTGGAGGGGAAACTGTTTTTT.

This clone was detected only a few times. This chain uses TRBV5-1 with TRBJ1-1; D ambiguous. This CDR3 region has 13 residues. Trimming shortened V by 0 bases and J by 5 bases, and 8 bases separated the two germline ends. From germline, CDR1 is SGHRS and CDR2 YFSETQ. CDR3: CASSLGGETEAFF. The CDR3 DNA reads TGCGCCAGCAGCTTGGGGGGAGAAACTGAAGCTTTCTTT.

The chain combines TRBV11-2 with TRBJ2-7; D remains unclear. The germline gives CDR1 SGHAT, CDR2 FQNNGV. CDR3 length: 12 residues. Deletions cut 3 bases from V and 0 bases from J, with 3 bases between. CDR3: CASSFSSYEQYF. The CDR3, as DNA: TGTGCCAGCAGCTTCAGCTCCTACGAGCAGTACTTC.

This clone is a singleton in its sample. This chain connects TRBV4-3 to TRBJ1-1; D gene ambiguous. V shed 2 bases and J shed 1 base, with 8 bases lying between them. The CDR3 sequence is 14 residues long. Per the germline V gene, CDR1 is LGHNA and CDR2 is YSLEER. CDR3 in amino acids: CASSQKWANTEAFF. The CDR3 region has the DNA TGCGCCAGCAGCCAAAAATGGGCGAACACTGAAGCTTTCTTT.

This chain uses TRBV6-4 with TRBJ1-5, with a tentative D call TRBD1 (6 bases). V was cut by 6 bases and J by 3 bases, with 21 bases left in between. This CDR3 comprises 17 residues. Germline V CDR1 and CDR2: MRHNA, SNTAGT. The CDR3 DNA reads as TGTGCCAGCAGCCGCACTAAAACAGGGCTTGACAATCAGCCCCAGCATTTT. It specifies CASSRTKTGLDNQPQHF.

This chain links TRBV7-9 with TRBJ2-2; 7 bases are shared with TRBD2. Trimming cost V 5 bases and J 4 bases; bases outside gene matches: 7. CDR3 length: 15 amino acids. Germline loops: CDR1 SEHNR, CDR2 FQNEAQ (reference sequence). The CDR3 spells CASSAGGRGTGELFF. The CDR3 nucleotides read TGTGCCAGCAGCGCCGGTGGGAGGGGCACCGGGGAGCTGTTTTTT.

V usage is TRBV30 and J usage is TRBJ1-2; D ambiguous. V lost 1 base to trimming and J lost 2 bases, with 11 bases between them. The V gene's germline CDR1 is GTSNPN and CDR2 SVGIG (reference sequence). The CDR3 contains 14 residues. DNA for the CDR3: TGTGCCTGGAGTGGGAGCCCCACCAACTATGGCTACACCTTC. This translates into CAWSGSPTNYGYTF.

In this sample, this clone turned up once. The rearrangement joins TRBV28 to TRBJ2-1, with D possibly being TRBD2 (6 bases). Germline lookup yields CDR1 MDHEN and CDR2 SYDVKM. The CDR3 is 14 amino acids. Between the trimmed V and J ends, which lost 5 bases and 4 bases, there was a span of 12 bases. CDR3 protein: CASSGASEYNEQFF. DNA for the CDR3: TGTGCCAGCAGTGGGGCTAGCGAATACAATGAGCAGTTCTTC.

This chain connects TRBV7-2 to TRBJ1-1, with TRBD1 matching over 7 bases. The CDR3 runs to 14 residues. Germline V CDR1 and CDR2: SGHTA, FQGNSA. Trimming took 3 bases from V and 2 from J; bases not matched to a gene: 3. The DNA of the CDR3 is TGTGCCAGCAGCTTTCGAGGGGGCAACACTGAAGCTTTCTTT. Translation gives CASSFRGGNTEAFF.

J is TRBJ2-1 and V is TRBV4-1; possibly TRBD2 for D (6 bases). The CDR3 is made up of 13 amino acids. Trimming removed 4 bases at V and 10 bases at J, with 14 bases between. Looked up from germline, CDR1 is MGHRA and CDR2 is YSYEKL. The CDR3 here is CASSPPTSNEQFF. The CDR3 DNA is TGCGCCAGCAGCCCACCGACTAGTAACGAGCAGTTCTTC.

The chain combines TRBV2 with TRBJ2-2; D is perhaps TRBD2 (5 bases). CDR3 size: 13 residues. Germline CDR1 reads SNHLY; CDR2 reads FYNNEI. Trimming removed 8 bases at V and 3 bases at J, with 10 bases between. In DNA form, the CDR3 reads TGTGCCAGCGAGGGTGCCGACACCGGGGAGCTGTTTTTT. As protein: CASEGADTGELFF.

The rearrangement joins TRBV28 to TRBJ1-2; D remains unclear. The CDR3 spans 15 residues. The V and J ends lost 0 bases and 8 bases respectively, with 16 bases between them. Germline-derived CDR1 and CDR2 are MDHEN and SYDVKM. CDR3 sequence reads: CASSLWRAGGGGYTF. In DNA, the CDR3 is TGTGCCAGCAGTTTATGGAGGGCGGGTGGAGGGGGCTACACCTTC.

This chain connects TRBV7-9 to TRBJ2-7; TRBD2 matches 8 bases. Germline V CDR1 and CDR2: SEHNR, FQNEAQ (reference sequence). Germline trimming cut 5 bases from V and 6 bases from J; bases unmatched to any gene: 6. The CDR3 has 13 residues. CDR3 nucleotides: TGTGCCAGCAGCCCGTTAGCGGGACTCGAGCAGTACTTC. Protein product: CASSPLAGLEQYF. Drawing the rest from reference TRBV7-9 and TRBJ2-7, the complete variable domain is DTGVSQNPRHKITKRGQNVTFRCDPISEHNRLYWYRQTLGQGPEFLTYFQNEAQLEKSRLLSDRFSAERPKGSFSTLEIQRTEQGDSAMYLCASSPLAGLEQYFGPGTRLTVT.

The CDR3 nucleotides read TGTGCCTGGAGTGTTACCCGGTCCCCGGGCTACACCTTC. This gives the protein CAWSVTRSPGYTF. The genes are TRBV30 and TRBJ1-2; D unclear. Germline V gene lookup returns CDR1 GTSNPN and CDR2 SVGIG (reference sequence). The CDR3 spans 13 residues. Trimming left V 0 bases short and J 8 bases short, with 13 bases between.

The chain recombines TRBV28 with TRBJ2-5, with D possibly being TRBD2 (6 bases). This CDR3 comprises 14 residues. Germline V gives CDR1 MDHEN, CDR2 SYDVKM. Trimming removed 5 bases at V and 11 bases at J, with 21 bases between. The DNA of the CDR3 is TGTGCCAGCAGTCTGGGCGGGACTCGACGGGAGCAGTACTTC. It yields the protein CASSLGGTRREQYF.

The CDR3 loop is CSVVRGGAKAKNIQYF. DNA for the CDR3: TGCAGCGTTGTTAGAGGGGGGGCGAAGGCCAAAAACATTCAGTACTTC. The chain joins TRBV29-1 to TRBJ2-4; a possible D gene is TRBD2 (7 bases). Germline loops: CDR1 SQVTM, CDR2 ANQGSEA. Trimming cost V 4 bases and J 1 base, with 17 bases left between them. The CDR3 totals 16 residues.

The chain recombines TRBV5-4 with TRBJ2-3; 12 nucleotides agree with TRBD2. Germline CDR1 reads SGHNT; CDR2 reads YYREEE (reference sequence). V dropped 2 bases and J dropped 2; count of bases not matched to a gene: 9. CDR3 length: 18 amino acids. The CDR3 reads CASSLLAGGRRPTDTQYF. CDR3 nucleotide sequence: TGTGCCAGCAGCTTACTAGCGGGAGGCCGACGCCCCACAGATACGCAGTATTTT.

The chain employs TRBV27 and TRBJ1-5; D may be TRBD1 (6 bases). V was pared by 2 bases and J by 8 bases, with 16 bases between. Germline V lookup: CDR1 MNHEY, CDR2 SMNVEV (reference sequence). The CDR3 loop spans 15 amino acids. The CDR3 sequence: CASSLQAGVREPQHF. The DNA of the CDR3 is TGTGCCAGCAGTTTACAGGCAGGGGTTCGAGAGCCCCAGCATTTT.

J is TRBJ2-7 and V is TRBV5-4, with TRBD2 identical over 8 bases. V shed 1 base, J shed 12 bases, and the junction held 6 bases outside the gene matches. Germline lookup yields CDR1 SGHNT and CDR2 YYREEE (reference sequence). There are 12 residues in the CDR3. The chain's CDR3 is CASSLSAGELYF. The CDR3 bases are TGTGCCAGCAGCTTGTCAGCGGGAGAACTGTACTTC.

This clone was seen only once. The chain uses TRBV5-1 and TRBJ2-7; 7 nucleotides match TRBD2. The junction had 2 bases not matched to a gene; V was cut back by 2 bases and J by 6 bases. Germline V CDR1 and CDR2: SGHRS, YFSETQ. This CDR3 region has 12 residues. This chain's CDR3 is CASSFGGGEQYF. CDR3 bases: TGCGCCAGCAGCTTTGGGGGGGGCGAGCAGTACTTC.